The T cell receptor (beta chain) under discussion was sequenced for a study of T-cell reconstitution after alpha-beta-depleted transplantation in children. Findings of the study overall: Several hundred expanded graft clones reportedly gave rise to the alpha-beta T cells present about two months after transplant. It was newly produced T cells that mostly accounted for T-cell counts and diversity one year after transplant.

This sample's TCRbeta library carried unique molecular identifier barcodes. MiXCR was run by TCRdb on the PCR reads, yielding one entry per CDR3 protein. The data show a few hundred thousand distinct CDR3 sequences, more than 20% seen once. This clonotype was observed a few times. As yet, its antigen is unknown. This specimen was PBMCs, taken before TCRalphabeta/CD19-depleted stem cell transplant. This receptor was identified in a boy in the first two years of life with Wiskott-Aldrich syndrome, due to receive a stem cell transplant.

The CDR3 is CASKGTSGTTGELFF. CDR3 in DNA: TGTGCCAGCAAAGGGACTAGCGGGACTACCGGGGAGCTGTTTTTT. The rearrangement joins TRBV11-2 to TRBJ2-2; 13 bases line up with TRBD2. Germline V gene sequence: CDR1 SGHAT, CDR2 FQNNGV. CDR3 length: 15 residues. The V segment lost 7 bases and the J segment 5 bases; nucleotides outside the gene matches: 4.